Listed below are T cell receptor beta chains from one sample, sequenced in a study of brain T cells in children with intractable seizures. TCRdb's copy holds only in-frame clones and misses some; the assay was immunoSEQ multiplex PCR. The top ten hold 4.5% to 7% of the sample, which has hundreds of thousands of clones, 93% seen once. The material was peripheral blood, obtained approximately 5 months after surgery. The receptors derive from a boy in the first two years of life with tuberous sclerosis and intractable seizures. The CDR3 runs from the conserved cysteine through the conserved F or W. A D gene is named only where the DNA matches it firmly. Only some rows state a clone size, as once, few, many or a class for expanded clones.

j_gene	abundance	len	v_gene	d_gene	CDR3nt	CDR3aa
TRBJ2-5	-	15	TRBV7-2	TRBD2	TGTGCCAGCACCTTCGAAGCGGGAGGTGGGGGGACCCAGTACTTC	CASTFEAGGGGTQYF
TRBJ1-1	-	13	TRBV7-9	-	TGTGCCAGCAGCTTCCCAGGGCCCACTGAAGCTTTCTTT	CASSFPGPTEAFF
TRBJ2-3	-	17	TRBV24-1	-	TGTGCCACCAGTGAATCGTTCCGGCAGCAGGATGTGGATACGCAGTATTTT	CATSESFRQQDVDTQYF
TRBJ2-2	-	14	TRBV4-2	-	TGTGCCAGCACGCCGGGACAAGGCGGTCGGGAGCTGTTTTTT	CASTPGQGGRELFF
TRBJ2-6	-	17	TRBV7-9	TRBD1	TGTGCCAGCAGCACTCGGGACAGCTTCTCTGGGGCCAACGTCCTGACTTTC	CASSTRDSFSGANVLTF
TRBJ2-7	once	11	TRBV6-5	-	TGTGCCAGCAGTATTTCCAGTGAGCAGTACTTC	CASSISSEQYF
TRBJ2-7	once	15	TRBV27	TRBD2	TGTGCCAGCAGTCCCGCTAGCGGGAGTGGATACGAGCAGTACTTC	CASSPASGSGYEQYF
TRBJ1-1	-	21	TRBV6-7	-	TGTGCCAGCAGAACACTCTATTCGAGGGCCAAGATAGGGCGTGTGAACACTGAAGCTTTCTTT	CASRTLYSRAKIGRVNTEAFF
TRBJ1-6	-	14	TRBV7-6	TRBD1	TGTGCCAGCAGCTGGGCGACAGGGAATTCACCCCTCCACTTT	CASSWATGNSPLHF
TRBJ2-1	-	14	TRBV6-5	TRBD2	TGTGCCAGCGGAGGTGCGGGAGGGCGGAGGGAGCAGTTCTTC	CASGGAGGRREQFF
TRBJ2-7	-	17	TRBV2	TRBD2	TGTGCCACCACTCCGAGACTAGCGGGAGGTCCCTCCTACGAGCAGTACTTC	CATTPRLAGGPSYEQYF
TRBJ1-3	-	14	TRBV2	-	TGTGCCAGCAAAGGGCCCGGGGGGGGTAACACCATATATTTT	CASKGPGGGNTIYF
TRBJ1-3	-	17	TRBV11-2	-	TGTGCCAGCAGTTTTAGGGGCCAGGAGTTCTCTGGAAACACCATATATTTT	CASSFRGQEFSGNTIYF
TRBJ1-2	-	12	TRBV6-1	-	TGTGCCAGCAGTGATGTGGGGTATGGCTACACCTTC	CASSDVGYGYTF
TRBJ1-1	-	13	TRBV28	-	TGTGCCAGCAGCCACGACTTGAACACTGAAGCTTTCTTT	CASSHDLNTEAFF
TRBJ1-5	-	14	TRBV6-5	TRBD1	TGTGCCAGCAGCCGGACAGGGGAAGGGCAGCCCCAGCATTTT	CASSRTGEGQPQHF
TRBJ2-1	-	14	TRBV2	TRBD2	TGTGCCAGCACAGGACTAGTGTTGCTCGATGAGCAGTTCTTC	CASTGLVLLDEQFF
TRBJ1-2	-	15	TRBV14	TRBD1	TGTGCCAGCAGCCACTCCCCACACAGGGGGGATGGCTACACCTTC	CASSHSPHRGDGYTF
TRBJ1-1	-	13	TRBV12-3/TRBV12-4	-	TGTGCCAGCAGTTTTAAATTGAACACTGAAGCTTTCTTT	CASSFKLNTEAFF
TRBJ1-1	once	16	TRBV5-1	-	TGCGCCAGCAGCTTAAGATCTGGGGCGCGGAGCACTGAAGCTTTCTTT	CASSLRSGARSTEAFF
TRBJ2-1	-	15	TRBV6-5	-	TGTGCCAGCAGTCTTAGCGAGAGCTCCTACAATGAGCAGTTCTTC	CASSLSESSYNEQFF
TRBJ2-5	-	15	TRBV7-9	-	TGTGCCAGCAGCTTAGCGGGGGGGCTTGTCGAGACCCAGTACTTC	CASSLAGGLVETQYF
TRBJ2-3	-	15	TRBV28	TRBD1	TGTGCCAGCAGTCGAGGACAGGAGGCGGCAGATACGCAGTATTTT	CASSRGQEAADTQYF
TRBJ2-3	-	17	TRBV2	-	TGTGCCAGCAGTCAAACCTACACACAACGTATGACAGATACGCAGTATTTT	CASSQTYTQRMTDTQYF
TRBJ2-7	few	13	TRBV7-8	TRBD2	TGTGCCAGCAAGCCGGGGGGGGCCTACGAGCAGTACTTC	CASKPGGAYEQYF
TRBJ1-2	-	13	TRBV27	-	TGTGCCAGCAGTGTCCTCGGGGCGCGGGGCTACACCTTC	CASSVLGARGYTF
TRBJ1-3	-	20	TRBV16	-	TGTGCCAGCAGCCATGGTCGAGTGGTCCTGGGGGCAGGCTCTGGAAACACCATATATTTT	CASSHGRVVLGAGSGNTIYF
TRBJ1-1	-	15	TRBV19	-	TGTGCCACGAGATGGGAGGCGGGGGCGGGCACTGAAGCTTTCTTT	CATRWEAGAGTEAFF
TRBJ2-7	-	14	TRBV24-1	TRBD2	TGTGCCACCAGTGATTTTGGCGGGAGTGGCGAGCAGTACTTC	CATSDFGGSGEQYF
TRBJ1-1	-	18	TRBV9	-	TGTGCCAGCAGCTCGCGACCGGGTCACGACATTCCGGACACTGAAGCTTTCTTT	CASSSRPGHDIPDTEAFF
TRBJ1-5	few	14	TRBV19	-	TGTGCCAGTAGTATGGGGCGGGGAGATCAGCCCCAGCATTTT	CASSMGRGDQPQHF
TRBJ1-5	-	18	TRBV6-1	TRBD1	TGTGCCAGCAGTGAAGGCAAACAGGGGGCCTGGAAGGATCAGCCCCAGCATTTT	CASSEGKQGAWKDQPQHF
TRBJ2-7	-	14	TRBV7-9	-	TGTGCCAGCAGCTTAAGCAAGGGCCCGAGCGAGCAGTACTTC	CASSLSKGPSEQYF
TRBJ1-4	-	16	TRBV5-5	-	TGTGCCAGCAGCTTTTATATTAGGCAGGGAAGCGAAAAACTGTTTTTT	CASSFYIRQGSEKLFF
TRBJ2-7	once	12	TRBV10-3	-	TGTGCCATCGGTGGGTCTGACAGCGAGCAGTACTTC	CAIGGSDSEQYF
TRBJ2-3	-	15	TRBV28	TRBD2	TGTGCCAGCAGTTTCAGGGAGGGCCCCATAGATACGCAGTATTTT	CASSFREGPIDTQYF
TRBJ1-2	-	11	TRBV19	-	TGTGCCAGTAGTACCGGGTATGGCTACACCTTC	CASSTGYGYTF
TRBJ2-1	-	13	TRBV9	-	TGTGCCAGCAGCACCGCGGATGAGGGTGAGCAGTTCTTC	CASSTADEGEQFF
TRBJ2-5	-	11	TRBV6-5	-	TGTGCCAGCAAAGGTCAAGAGACCCAGTACTTC	CASKGQETQYF
TRBJ2-1	-	17	TRBV19	TRBD2	TGTGCCAGTAGTTCACCCGGATCTAGCGGGGGGTACAATGAGCAGTTCTTC	CASSSPGSSGGYNEQFF
TRBJ2-1	-	20	TRBV19	TRBD2	TGTGCCAGTAGTATAGATCAGGGCAAGCGGGAGTTCTCGGGATGGGATGAGCAGTTCTTC	CASSIDQGKREFSGWDEQFF
TRBJ2-7	-	16	TRBV15	-	TGTGCCACCAGCAGAGCCGCATGGGAAGAGCGTGGCGAGCAGTACTTC	CATSRAAWEERGEQYF
TRBJ2-3	-	14	TRBV27	-	TGTGCCACTCTCTCAGGGGCTCTCGGGGATACGCAGTATTTT	CATLSGALGDTQYF
TRBJ2-5	-	16	TRBV24-1	-	TGTGCCACCAGTGTGGGTCCCCGGGGGCAGTGGGAGACCCAGTACTTC	CATSVGPRGQWETQYF
TRBJ2-3	-	14	TRBV9	TRBD2	TGTGCCAGCTCCCGGGGGGACTGGGCAGATACGCAGTATTTT	CASSRGDWADTQYF
TRBJ2-7	-	17	TRBV3-1/TRBV3-2	TRBD1	TGTGCCAGCAGCCAAGGCACGGGACAGGGTAGGATTATCGTGCAGTACTTC	CASSQGTGQGRIIVQYF
TRBJ1-1	-	14	TRBV5-6	-	TGTGCCAGCAGCTGGACAGACACGAACACTGAAGCTTTCTTT	CASSWTDTNTEAFF
TRBJ2-1	-	15	TRBV5-4	TRBD2	TGTGCCAGCAGCTTGCCTCGGGGGGACGACAATGAGCAGTTCTTC	CASSLPRGDDNEQFF
TRBJ2-5	once	17	TRBV24-1	-	TGTGCCACCAGTGATTCCCTCAGACAGTTGAGCCAAGAGACCCAGTACTTC	CATSDSLRQLSQETQYF
TRBJ2-7	-	15	TRBV2	-	TGTGCCAGCAGTGTTGGTCCTGGAGGGTTACGCGAGCAGTACTTC	CASSVGPGGLREQYF
TRBJ2-7	-	15	TRBV6-6	-	TGTGCCAGCAGCTCGCCCGGGGCCCGGACCTACGAGCAGTACTTC	CASSSPGARTYEQYF
TRBJ1-2	-	11	TRBV6-5	-	TGTGCCAGCAGTAGGGGAGAGGAGGAAGCCTTC	CASSRGEEEAF
TRBJ2-1	-	13	TRBV29-1	-	TGCAGCGTCCCTTACGGGCGGTACAATGAGCAGTTCTTC	CSVPYGRYNEQFF
TRBJ1-3	once	13	TRBV24-1	-	TGTGCCACCAGCAGGGGCTCTGGAAACACCATATATTTT	CATSRGSGNTIYF
TRBJ2-1	-	15	TRBV5-1	-	TGCGCCAGCAGCTTGGAGGGTGTATCCTACAATGAGCAGTTCTTC	CASSLEGVSYNEQFF
TRBJ2-1	once	12	TRBV12-3/TRBV12-4	-	TGTGCCAGCAGTGGCAGTTTCGATGAGCAGTTCTTC	CASSGSFDEQFF
TRBJ2-6	-	15	TRBV7-8	-	TGTGCCAGCAGCCCTCAAGGAACTGGGGCCAACGTCCTGACTTTC	CASSPQGTGANVLTF